Listed below are T cell receptor beta chains from one sample, sequenced in a study of T cell repertoires in cytomegalovirus infection. One entry per CDR3 protein results from TCRdb running MiXCR on the reads. The sample carries about 310,000 distinct CDR3 sequences, 20% to 30% recorded once. These receptors' antigens are unknown. The starting material was cultured PBMCs, obtained from culture after CMV antigen stimulation. These receptors all come from a human donor in good health (CMV status not recorded). Some clones in this sample may be carry-over from other donors' samples. CDR3s leave out the opening cysteine and the closing phenylalanine or tryptophan. Size is stated for part of the rows, as once, few or many counts, or as a class when the clone is expanded.

v_gene: TRBV28
abundance: NA
CDR3aa: ASSLAESEQF

v_gene: TRBV12-3/TRBV12-4
abundance: NA
CDR3aa: ASSRGTDSLNTEAF

v_gene: TRBV7-2
abundance: NA
CDR3aa: ASSLIGGGMNTEAF

v_gene: TRBV11-3
abundance: NA
CDR3aa: ASSSPSFQETQY

v_gene: TRBV28
abundance: NA
CDR3aa: ASSFPLAGDEGQETQY

v_gene: TRBV11-2
abundance: NA
CDR3aa: ASSLRPSWTGAF

v_gene: TRBV7-2
abundance: NA
CDR3aa: ASSPARAGETQY

v_gene: TRBV7-2
abundance: many
CDR3aa: ASSFSGQGGTGELF

v_gene: TRBV20-1
abundance: NA
CDR3aa: SATQGASGRAGEQF

v_gene: TRBV5-4
abundance: few
CDR3aa: ASSLLGAGNTIY

v_gene: TRBV7-2
abundance: many
CDR3aa: ASSVAGLSQPQH

v_gene: TRBV5-8
abundance: few
CDR3aa: ASSFSRTSGSYNEQF

v_gene: TRBV12-3/TRBV12-4
abundance: few
CDR3aa: ASKRGTGELF

v_gene: TRBV7-2
abundance: NA
CDR3aa: ASSPTFSGGSGGADTQY

v_gene: TRBV28
abundance: few
CDR3aa: ASVARDRSYNEQF

v_gene: TRBV5-4
abundance: NA
CDR3aa: ASRGTSGSGYNEQF

v_gene: TRBV7-2
abundance: medium-sized
CDR3aa: ASSLPQETQY

v_gene: TRBV11-2
abundance: NA
CDR3aa: ASSPRTGGHETQY

v_gene: TRBV19
abundance: few
CDR3aa: ASNKQGFGYT

v_gene: TRBV6-2/TRBV6-3
abundance: NA
CDR3aa: ASSWSPLAGGGNEQF

v_gene: TRBV27
abundance: NA
CDR3aa: ASSSSRVGGANYGYT

v_gene: TRBV5-1
abundance: NA
CDR3aa: ASSLVGGASTDTQY

v_gene: TRBV18
abundance: many
CDR3aa: ASSPRGPPQETQY

v_gene: TRBV20-1
abundance: NA
CDR3aa: SAPTEYSYEQY

v_gene: TRBV3-1
abundance: NA
CDR3aa: ASSQHGTGGTEQF

v_gene: TRBV24-1
abundance: NA
CDR3aa: ATSDAGTTNEKLF

v_gene: TRBV27
abundance: few
CDR3aa: ASRLVRDSSPLH

v_gene: TRBV7-6
abundance: many
CDR3aa: ASSLVGGGSGANVLT

v_gene: TRBV5-5
abundance: few
CDR3aa: ASSLATGWSSEAF

v_gene: TRBV10-3
abundance: few
CDR3aa: ATSGGGLTGLRQETQY

v_gene: TRBV5-1
abundance: NA
CDR3aa: ASSRGGMNTEAF

v_gene: TRBV11-2
abundance: many
CDR3aa: ASSLDWGTEAF

v_gene: TRBV6-6
abundance: few
CDR3aa: ASRSWRGTSTDTQY

v_gene: TRBV7-2
abundance: few
CDR3aa: ASSLAPIDRGTGYT

v_gene: TRBV7-2
abundance: NA
CDR3aa: ASSRERSGELF

v_gene: TRBV20-1
abundance: NA
CDR3aa: RGEGAGEMDTEAF

v_gene: TRBV14
abundance: NA
CDR3aa: ASSQIRGPGANVLT

v_gene: TRBV2
abundance: NA
CDR3aa: ASSPRVTANYGYT

v_gene: TRBV5-1
abundance: few
CDR3aa: ASSLRGGGTPPPYNEQF

v_gene: TRBV7-2
abundance: many
CDR3aa: ASSRRQGGTYGYT

v_gene: TRBV4-1
abundance: NA
CDR3aa: ASSQDSHAGDGQPQH

v_gene: TRBV6-2/TRBV6-3
abundance: NA
CDR3aa: ASSSGGQGGVEQY

v_gene: TRBV19
abundance: few
CDR3aa: ASSTAPVDTQY

v_gene: TRBV7-2
abundance: few
CDR3aa: ASSVQAGNTEAF

v_gene: TRBV20-1
abundance: few
CDR3aa: SARDHRGSGANVLT

v_gene: TRBV7-2
abundance: few
CDR3aa: ASSPQLADAF

v_gene: TRBV2
abundance: NA
CDR3aa: ASSESFGPSGANVLT